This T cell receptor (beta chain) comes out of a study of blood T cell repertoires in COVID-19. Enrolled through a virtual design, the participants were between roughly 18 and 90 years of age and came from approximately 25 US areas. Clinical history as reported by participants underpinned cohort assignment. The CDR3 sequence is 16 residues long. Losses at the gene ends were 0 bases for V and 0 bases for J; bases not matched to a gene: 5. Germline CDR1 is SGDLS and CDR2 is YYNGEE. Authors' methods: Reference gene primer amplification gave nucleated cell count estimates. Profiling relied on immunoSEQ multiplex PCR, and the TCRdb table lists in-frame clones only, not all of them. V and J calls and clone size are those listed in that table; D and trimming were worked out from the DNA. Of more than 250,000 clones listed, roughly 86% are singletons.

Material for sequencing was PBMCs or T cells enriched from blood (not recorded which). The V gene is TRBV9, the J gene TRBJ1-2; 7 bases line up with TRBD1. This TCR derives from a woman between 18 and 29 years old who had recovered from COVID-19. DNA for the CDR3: TGTGCCAGCAGCGTAGCGGGACAGCCCACTAACTATGGCTACACCTTC. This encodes CASSVAGQPTNYGYTF. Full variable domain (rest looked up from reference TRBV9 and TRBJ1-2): DSGVTQTPKHLITATGQRVTLRCSPRSGDLSVYWYQQSLDQGLQFLIQYYNGEERAKGNILERFSAQQFPDLHSELNLSSLELGDSALYFCASSVAGQPTNYGYTFGSGTRLTVV.